A selection of T cell receptor beta chains follows, all from one sample in a study of patients and donors after allogeneic stem cell transplantation. TCRdb re-called the RT-PCR reads with MiXCR, one entry per CDR3 protein. This sample has roughly 180,000 distinct CDR3 sequences; 40% to 45% occur once, and the top ten carry 33%. The sequenced material came from blood, either unsorted or a sorted T cell fraction (not recorded which). The origin of the receptors is a human donor who was either an allogeneic HSCT recipient or a stem cell or donor lymphocyte infusion donor (not recorded which). It is not recorded whose cells these are; they may come from a transplant donor. CDR3s include the opening cysteine and the closing phenylalanine or tryptophan. D genes are given only for firm matches. The size field is filled for only some rows; it gives once, few, many or a size class.

TRBJ1-1,-,13,-,TRBV18,TGTGCCAGCTCAGGGACACAGAACACTGAAGCTTTCTTT,CASSGTQNTEAFF
TRBJ1-5,-,13,-,TRBV12-3/TRBV12-4,TGTGCCAGCAGGCAAGTCACAGCATCGGCCCAGCATTTT,CASRQVTASAQHF
TRBJ2-2,-,15,TRBD1,TRBV7-6,TGTGCCAGCAGCCCGGACAGGGCGGGCACCGGGGAGCTGTTTTTT,CASSPDRAGTGELFF
TRBJ1-3,few,16,-,TRBV4-3,TGCGCCAGCAGCCAGACTCCAGGGGTAACCGGAAACACCATATATTTT,CASSQTPGVTGNTIYF
TRBJ1-2,-,14,-,TRBV5-1,TGCGCCAGCAGCTTGGGACAGGCCCCCTATGGCTACACCTTC,CASSLGQAPYGYTF
TRBJ2-2,-,15,-,TRBV12-3/TRBV12-4,TGTGCCAGCAGTTTACCGGACAAGAGCCCCGGGGAGCTGTTTTTT,CASSLPDKSPGELFF
TRBJ1-5,-,15,TRBD1,TRBV5-6,TGTGCCAGCAGCCCGTGGACAGGGAGGGAGCAGCCCCAGCATTTT,CASSPWTGREQPQHF
TRBJ1-6,few,13,-,TRBV28,TGTGCCAACGCAAGGGACGGCAATTCACCCCTCCACTTT,CANARDGNSPLHF
TRBJ1-2,-,12,-,TRBV6-5,TGTGCCAGCAGTTCCCCGTCTGGCGGCTACACCTTC,CASSSPSGGYTF
TRBJ2-7,few,14,-,TRBV5-1,TGCGCCAGCAGCTTGGCCGGAAGCAACTACGAGCAGTACTTC,CASSLAGSNYEQYF
TRBJ1-5,few,17,-,TRBV7-3,TGTGCCAGCAGCCCTAAAGGAGTGCCAGGGAGTAATCAGCCCCAGCATTTT,CASSPKGVPGSNQPQHF
TRBJ2-5,-,12,-,TRBV6-2/TRBV6-3,TGTGCCAGCAAAAGGACAGATGAGACCCAGTACTTC,CASKRTDETQYF
TRBJ2-2,-,16,-,TRBV20-1,TGCAGTGCTAGAGATAGAAAGACAGGGAACACCGGGGAGCTGTTTTTT,CSARDRKTGNTGELFF
TRBJ1-2,few,15,-,TRBV4-2,TGTGCCAGCAGCCAACCCTACGGGGAGAACTATGGCTACACCTTC,CASSQPYGENYGYTF
TRBJ2-1,-,14,TRBD2,TRBV14,TGTGCCAGCAGCCAAGATGTACTAGCGGGAGTTAAGTTCTTC,CASSQDVLAGVKFF
TRBJ2-2,-,16,-,TRBV12-3/TRBV12-4,TGTGCCAGCAGTTTATTCCTCTGGCGGGAAGACGGGGAGCTGTTTTTT,CASSLFLWREDGELFF
TRBJ2-7,few,12,-,TRBV14,TGTGCCAGCAGCCAAGTGGAATACGGGCTGTACTTC,CASSQVEYGLYF
TRBJ2-7,-,14,TRBD2,TRBV6-5,TGTGCCAGCAGTAATCGGGGGGTCCCCTACGAGCAGTACTTC,CASSNRGVPYEQYF
TRBJ2-1,few,15,-,TRBV5-5,TGTGCCAGCAGCGCAACTAGCTGGAAGGGCAATGAGCAGTTCTTC,CASSATSWKGNEQFF
TRBJ2-7,-,14,-,TRBV27,TGTGCCAGCAGTTTGGGGGCGGGGACCTACGAGCAGTACTTC,CASSLGAGTYEQYF
TRBJ2-7,-,14,-,TRBV28,TGTGCCAGCAGTCGGGGAGACGCCCCCTACGAGCAGTACTTC,CASSRGDAPYEQYF
TRBJ2-1,-,15,-,TRBV9,TGTGCCAGCAGCGTAGAAACCAGCTCCTACAATGAGCAGTTCTTC,CASSVETSSYNEQFF
TRBJ1-6,-,15,-,TRBV5-5,TGTGCCAGCAGGACTCTGAGCTCCTATAATTCACCCCTCCACTTT,CASRTLSSYNSPLHF
TRBJ1-2,few,15,-,TRBV12-3/TRBV12-4,TGTGCCAGCAGTCCCTTCCTAGGGACTAACTATGGCTACACCTTC,CASSPFLGTNYGYTF
TRBJ1-1,-,15,-,TRBV7-9,TGTGCCAGCAGCCCCACGGGCAGTTTTGACACTGAAGCTTTCTTT,CASSPTGSFDTEAFF
TRBJ1-4,few,11,-,TRBV6-2/TRBV6-3,TGTGCCAGCAGTTCGGTTGAAAAACTGTTTTTT,CASSSVEKLFF
TRBJ1-2,-,15,-,TRBV7-2,TGTGCCAGCAGCTTAGGGCCAGGGGATAACTATGGCTACACCTTC,CASSLGPGDNYGYTF
TRBJ2-7,-,18,TRBD2,TRBV6-5,TGTGCCAGCAGTTACTCCATCGGGAGGCCCCCCAATCGGGGGGAGCAGTACTTC,CASSYSIGRPPNRGEQYF
TRBJ1-5,few,15,-,TRBV7-9,TGTGCCAGCAGCTTGGACAGCCGGAGCAATCAGCCCCAGCATTTT,CASSLDSRSNQPQHF
TRBJ1-1,-,14,-,TRBV28,TGTGCCAGCAGTATAGTGGAGGGTCGGACTGAAGCTTTCTTT,CASSIVEGRTEAFF
TRBJ2-2,-,14,-,TRBV7-8,TGTGCCAGCAGGAGGGGCGGAGGTTTCGGGGAGCTGTTTTTT,CASRRGGGFGELFF
TRBJ2-7,-,19,TRBD2,TRBV4-3,TGCGCCAGCAGCCGAACATGGAGTAGCGGGGATTCCTTCTCCTACGAGCAGTACTTC,CASSRTWSSGDSFSYEQYF
TRBJ1-1,few,12,TRBD1,TRBV24-1,TGTGCCAAGCCAACAGGGGACACTGAAGCTTTCTTT,CAKPTGDTEAFF
TRBJ2-1,-,14,-,TRBV29-1,TGCAGTGGGATACCGGGACGGACCTACAATGAGCAGTTCTTC,CSGIPGRTYNEQFF
TRBJ1-1,-,14,-,TRBV15,TGTGCCACCAGCCGCGGGAAAATGAACACTGAAGCTTTCTTT,CATSRGKMNTEAFF
TRBJ1-5,-,15,-,TRBV12-3/TRBV12-4,TGTGCCAGCAGGACCGGGGGGGGCGGCAATCAGCCCCAGCATTTT,CASRTGGGGNQPQHF
TRBJ2-1,-,14,TRBD2,TRBV7-8,TGTGCCAGCAGCTTACTAGCGGGAGTGGATGAGCAGTTCTTC,CASSLLAGVDEQFF
TRBJ1-1,-,14,TRBD1,TRBV7-3,TGTGCCAGCAGCGGGACAGGGCCCAACACTGAAGCTTTCTTT,CASSGTGPNTEAFF
TRBJ1-2,few,13,-,TRBV20-1,TGCAGTGCTAGAGGGCGGACTACCTATGGCTACACCTTC,CSARGRTTYGYTF
TRBJ1-2,-,13,-,TRBV25-1,TGTGCCAGCAGTGAAGCGGGGGGCCAGGGCTACACCTTC,CASSEAGGQGYTF
TRBJ1-3,-,16,-,TRBV4-1,TGCGCCAGCAGCAGGGAGGACGCTGTCTCTGGAAACACCATATATTTT,CASSREDAVSGNTIYF
TRBJ2-1,few,15,TRBD2,TRBV12-3/TRBV12-4,TGTGCCAGCAGAACTAGCGGGAGCTCCTACAATGAGCAGTTCTTC,CASRTSGSSYNEQFF
TRBJ1-1,few,13,-,TRBV6-1,TGTGCCAGCAGTGAAAGAGGGCTTACTGAAGCTTTCTTT,CASSERGLTEAFF
TRBJ2-1,-,17,TRBD2,TRBV4-2,TGTGCCAGCAGCCAAGATAGCGGAGCGGGAGTGTACAATGAGCAGTTCTTC,CASSQDSGAGVYNEQFF
TRBJ1-2,few,14,-,TRBV5-1,TGCGCCAGCAGCTTGGTTGCCGATAGCTATGGCTACACCTTC,CASSLVADSYGYTF